The clone carrying this T cell receptor beta chain was counted between two and nine times. The antigen remains unidentified. This record comes from a study of T-cell memory formation after mild COVID-19. Study details: Clusters were largely donor specific.

Whole-study results and caveats: CM and EM subsets held most contracting CD4+ clones; EMRA held CD8+ ones.

TCRdb passed the 5' RACE reads through MiXCR, listing each CDR3 protein once. In the table there are some 320,000 distinct CDR3 sequences, roughly an eighth of which are singletons. The CDR3 length is 14 residues. The germline V gene encodes CDR1 LGHDT and CDR2 YNNKEL (reference sequence). The V and J ends lost 2 bases and 4 bases, in that order; junction bases with no gene match: 4. Source material: PBMCs or a T cell subset sorted from them (not recorded which). The chain employs TRBV3-1 and TRBJ1-1; TRBD1 matches at 7 bases. This receptor was obtained from a man aged 18 to 29 who had mild COVID-19 (a few samples of this study predate the infection). Cell type and time point are not known. The CDR3 DNA sequence: TGTGCCAGCAGCCAACGACAGGGCGGCACTGAAGCTTTCTTT. It codes for CASSQRQGGTEAFF.